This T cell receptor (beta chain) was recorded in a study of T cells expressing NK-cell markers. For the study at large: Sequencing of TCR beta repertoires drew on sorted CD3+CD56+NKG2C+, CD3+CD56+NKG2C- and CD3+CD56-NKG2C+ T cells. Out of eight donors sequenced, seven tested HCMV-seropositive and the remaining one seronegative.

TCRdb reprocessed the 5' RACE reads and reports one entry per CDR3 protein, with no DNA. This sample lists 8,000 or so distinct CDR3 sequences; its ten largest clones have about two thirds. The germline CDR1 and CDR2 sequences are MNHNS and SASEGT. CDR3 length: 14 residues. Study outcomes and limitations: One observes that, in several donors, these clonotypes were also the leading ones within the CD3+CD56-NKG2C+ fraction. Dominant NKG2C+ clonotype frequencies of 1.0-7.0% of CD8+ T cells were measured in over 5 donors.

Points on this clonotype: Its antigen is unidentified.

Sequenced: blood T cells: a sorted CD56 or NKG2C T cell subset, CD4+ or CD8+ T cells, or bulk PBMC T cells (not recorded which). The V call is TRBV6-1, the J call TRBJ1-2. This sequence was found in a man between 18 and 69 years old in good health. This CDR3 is CASSEGQLNYGYTF.